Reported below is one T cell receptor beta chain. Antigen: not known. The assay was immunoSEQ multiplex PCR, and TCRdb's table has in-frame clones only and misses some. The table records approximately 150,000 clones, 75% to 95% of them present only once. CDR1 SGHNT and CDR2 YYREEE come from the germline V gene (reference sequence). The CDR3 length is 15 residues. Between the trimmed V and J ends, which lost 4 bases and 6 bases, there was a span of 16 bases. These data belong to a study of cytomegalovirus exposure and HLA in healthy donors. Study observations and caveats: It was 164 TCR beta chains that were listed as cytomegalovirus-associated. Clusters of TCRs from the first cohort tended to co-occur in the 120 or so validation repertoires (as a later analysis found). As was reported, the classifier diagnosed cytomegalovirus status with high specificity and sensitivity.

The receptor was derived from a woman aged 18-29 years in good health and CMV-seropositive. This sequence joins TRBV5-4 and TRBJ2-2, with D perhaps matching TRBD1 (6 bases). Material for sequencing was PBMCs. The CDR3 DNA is TGTGCCAGCAGCCTCGTAGGGGGTGCGGCCGGGGAGCTGTTTTTT. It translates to CASSLVGGAAGELFF.